The table lists the clone carrying this T cell receptor (beta chain) with many counts. Its specificity is not known. The TCRbeta library incorporated unique molecular identifiers. TCRdb reanalysed the PCR reads using MiXCR and keeps one entry per CDR3 protein. The data contain 250,000 to 300,000 distinct CDR3 sequences, under 14% of them singletons. The data derive from a study of T-cell reconstitution after alpha-beta-depleted transplantation in children. Whole-study findings and limits: The main origin of T-cell counts and diversity one year after transplant was newly produced T cells. Several hundred expanded graft clones reportedly were the source of alpha-beta T cells about two months after transplant. Recipient T cells and thymic progenitors that survived were the source of the high TCRbeta diversity seen at day 60 in some patients.

Per the germline V gene, CDR1 is SQVTM and CDR2 is ANQGSEA. The J segment lost 7 bases and the V segment lost 0 bases, leaving 7 bases of the junction unmatched. CDR3 size: 15 residues. This clonotype was obtained from a male patient under 10 years old who had a stem cell transplant for chronic granulomatous disease, so the T cells may come from the graft donor. This sample comprised peripheral blood, obtained 180 days after TCRalphabeta/CD19-depleted stem cell transplant. This sequence joins TRBV29-1 and TRBJ2-1; TRBD2 matches 9 bases. As DNA, the CDR3 is TGCAGCGTTGAAGATTTTCGCCTAGCGGGGAATGAGCAGTTCTTC. Translating it yields CSVEDFRLAGNEQFF.